The 24 T cell receptor beta chains below all came from one sample that was sequenced in a study of T cell clonality in common variable immunodeficiency. Using immunoSEQ multiplex PCR, the repertoire was profiled, and TCRdb retains in-frame clones only, with some absent. Altogether under 45,000 clones were found in the sample, and no singletons occur. Specimen: peripheral blood mononuclear cells. These receptors were obtained from a person aged 18 to 70 in good health.

This clone was detected only a few times. The CDR3 end lies 3 residues beyond the end of the read and is filled in from the germline J gene. This sample includes further DNA sequences coding for the same CDR3. V and J are TRBV7-9 and TRBJ1-3; 8 bases map to TRBD1. Germline values: CDR1 SEHNR, CDR2 FQNEAQ (reference sequence). The CDR3 is 15 amino acids. V shed 6 bases and J 3 bases; nucleotides not matched to a gene: 7. CDR3 in amino acids: CASSLTTGVGNTIYF. CDR3 DNA, as far as it was read: TGTGCCAGCAGTTTAACGACAGGGGTTGGAAACACC.

The sequenced CDR3 bases are TGTGCCAGCTCACCAAGGACAGCTAGACTCTACGAC. It is translated as CASSPRTARLYD. The entire CDR3 sequence reads CASSPRTARLYDYTF. This chain connects TRBV18 to TRBJ1-2; possibly TRBD1 for D (6 bases). Read data end 3 residues before the CDR3 end; the end is taken from the germline J gene. This CDR3 has 15 amino acids. Germline CDR1 KGHSH, CDR2 LQKENI.

At least ten counts were recorded for this clone. This CDR3 reads CSASTATGGRDSPLHF. The sequenced part of the CDR3 DNA is TGCAGTGCTAGTACCGCGACAGGGGGCAGGGATTCACCC. The J gene is TRBJ1-6, the V gene TRBV20-1; 10 positions match TRBD1. From the germline J gene comes the end of the CDR3, since the read stops 3 residues before it. The J segment lost 8 bases and the V segment lost 3 bases, leaving 10 bases of the junction unmatched. This CDR3 has 16 residues. Germline V gives CDR1 DFQATT, CDR2 SNEGSKA (reference sequence).

This clone was counted ten times or more. CDR3 residues: CSAPLAGPFGNEQFF. The CDR3 DNA, read in part, is TGCAGTGCACCACTAGCGGGCCCATTCGGCAATGAG. J is TRBJ2-1 and V is TRBV20-1; 9 nucleotides line up with TRBD2. The CDR3 end lies 3 residues beyond the end of the read and is filled in from the germline J gene. This CDR3 contains 15 residues. After removal of 6 bases from V and 6 bases from J, the junction contained 12 bases not matched to a gene. Germline assignment: CDR1 DFQATT and CDR2 SNEGSKA (reference sequence).

This clone was detected many times. CDR3 bases read: TGTGCCAGCAGCTTCGCCCCAGGTACCTACGAG. Amino acid sequence: CASSFAPGTYE. The full-length CDR3 reads as CASSFAPGTYEQYF. The chain has TRBV7-3 and TRBJ2-7, with D unresolved. The CDR3 extends 3 residues past the end of the read, so its final part is completed from the germline J gene. Between the trimmed V and J ends, which lost 3 bases and 2 bases, there was a span of 11 bases. The V gene's germline CDR1 is SGHTA and CDR2 FQGTGA. This CDR3 comprises 14 residues.

This clone was picked up many times. Read data end 3 residues before the CDR3 end; the end is taken from the germline J gene. This rearrangement joins TRBV19 to TRBJ2-1; the match to TRBD2 covers 15 bases. The germline gives CDR1 LNHDA, CDR2 SQIVND (reference sequence). The CDR3 extends over 18 amino acids. V shed 5 bases and J 6 bases; nucleotides not matched to a gene: 11. The CDR3 region is CASSPWTSGRASRNEQFF. The sequenced part of the CDR3 DNA is TGTGCCAGTAGTCCCTGGACTAGCGGGAGGGCCTCCCGCAATGAG.

This clone was counted between two and nine times. CDR3 bases read: TGTGCCAGCATCTTGTCACGGGGGGCGAACACTGAA. Its translation is CASILSRGANTE. The entire CDR3 reads CASILSRGANTEAFF. The chain recombines TRBV2 with TRBJ1-1; tentative D call: TRBD1 (6 bases). Coverage ceases 3 residues before the CDR3 finishes, and the germline J gene fills in the end. Germline V CDR1 and CDR2: SNHLY, FYNNEI. CDR3 size: 15 residues. Trimming removed 7 bases from V and 1 base from J, with 16 bases in between.

This clone was detected ten times or more. The sequenced part of the CDR3 DNA is TGTGCCAGCAGTCCCGGGACTAGCCACACAGATACG. The encoded protein is CASSPGTSHTDT. The complete CDR3 protein is CASSPGTSHTDTQYF. V gene TRBV2 combines with J gene TRBJ2-3; TRBD2 agrees at 9 bases. The CDR3 end falls 3 residues outside the read, so it is completed with the germline J gene. There are 15 residues in the CDR3. Germline V gene data show CDR1 as SNHLY and CDR2 as FYNNEI. Unmatched junction bases numbered 5, after V lost 5 bases and J lost 2 bases.

A remark on this clone: The sequence runs out 3 residues before the end of the CDR3; the remainder is reconstructed from the germline J gene. The chain links TRBV7-9 to TRBJ1-1; D gene uncertain. V was clipped by 5 bases and J by 1 base, with 11 bases between them. The CDR3 sequence is 14 residues long. Germline-derived CDR1 and CDR2 are SEHNR and FQNEAQ (reference sequence). The DNA read from the CDR3 is TGTGCCAGCAGCACCACACGAGGGAACACTGAA. Encoded protein: CASSTTRGNTE. The full CDR3 reads CASSTTRGNTEAFF.

This clone was counted many times. The read comes to an end 3 residues before the CDR3 does, leaving the germline J gene to fill in the end. The chain joins TRBV18 to TRBJ2-6; D not certain. Germline CDR1 and CDR2: KGHSH and LQKENI. The CDR3 length is 15 residues. The V end lost 0 bases, the J end lost 4 bases, and 7 bases lay between the germline ends. Partial CDR3 DNA: TGTGCCAGCTCACCACCACATTCAGGGGCCAACGTC. Translating it yields CASSPPHSGANV. The CDR3 in full is CASSPPHSGANVLTF.

The sample holds many counts of this clone. The read terminates 3 residues ahead of where the CDR3 ends, so the germline J gene completes it. This chain joins TRBV5-1 and TRBJ1-4; 8 bases align to TRBD1. The CDR3 sequence is 16 residues long. Per germline, CDR1 SGHRS and CDR2 YFSETQ. J lost 1 base, V lost 1 base, and 3 bases had no gene match. The part of the CDR3 DNA that was read is TGCGCCAGCAGCTTGAGACAGGGGCAAACTAATGAAAAA. This gives the protein CASSLRQGQTNEK. The whole CDR3 reads CASSLRQGQTNEKLFF.

This clone was counted ten times or more. The read halts 3 residues ahead of the CDR3 end, with the missing end drawn from the germline J gene. J is TRBJ1-5 and V is TRBV2; the match to TRBD1 covers 9 bases. This CDR3 has 17 amino acids. With V trimmed by 9 bases and J by 0 bases, 12 bases remained unmatched. CDR1 and CDR2 (germline): SNHLY, FYNNEI. CDR3 protein: CASKSGQGLYSNQPQHF. Incomplete CDR3 DNA: TGTGCCAGTAAATCGGGACAGGGTCTTTATAGCAATCAGCCC.

This clone was counted between two and nine times. The read ends 3 residues shy of where the CDR3 ends; the end is completed using the germline J gene. The gene calls are TRBV5-1 and TRBJ1-2; D is possibly TRBD1 (6 bases). The length of the CDR3 is 15 residues. Per germline, CDR1 SGHRS and CDR2 YFSETQ. The CDR3 DNA, read in part, is TGCGCCAGCAGCTTGGTCGGGGGGGCCACAGATACC. The encoded protein is CASSLVGGATDT. The full-length CDR3 reads as CASSLVGGATDTYTF.

There are many counts of this clone. The read ends 3 residues before the CDR3 terminus; that terminus is restored from the germline J gene. The rearrangement uses TRBV7-2 and TRBJ1-1, with TRBD1 matching over 8 bases. Trimming at V came to 4 bases and at J to 1 base, leaving 5 bases not matched to a gene. The CDR3 has 15 amino acids. The germline CDR1 and CDR2 sequences are SGHTA and FQGNSA. CDR3: CASSSQGAQNTEAFF. Incomplete CDR3 DNA: TGTGCCAGCAGCTCCCAGGGGGCCCAGAACACTGAA.

This clone was recorded many times. The read comes to an end 3 residues before the CDR3 does, leaving the germline J gene to fill in the end. The V and J genes are TRBV11-1 and TRBJ2-5, with a possible D match to TRBD2 (6 bases). This CDR3 contains 15 residues. The V and J ends lost 1 base and 2 bases respectively, with 11 bases between them. Per germline, CDR1 SGHAT and CDR2 FQDESV (reference sequence). The CDR3 region is CASSLGDLGQETQYF. Partial CDR3 DNA: TGTGCCAGCAGCTTAGGGGACTTGGGACAAGAGACC.

This clone was seen at least ten times. The read finishes 3 residues shy of the CDR3 end, and the germline J gene is used to complete it. This chain connects TRBV30 to TRBJ1-2; no clear D. Trimming pared 3 bases from V and 6 bases from J, leaving 17 bases between. The CDR3 extends over 14 amino acids. CDR1 GTSNPN and CDR2 SVGIG come from the germline V gene (reference sequence). The covered CDR3 bases are TGTGCCTGGAGCCCTGGGCGGGGAACCCATGGC. Residues: CAWSPGRGTHG. The whole CDR3 region reads CAWSPGRGTHGYTF. Combining the CDR3 with reference TRBV30 and TRBJ1-2 gives the whole variable domain SQTIHQWPATLVQPVGSPLSLECTVEGTSNPNLYWYRQAAGRGLQLLFYSVGIGQISSEVPQNLSASRPQDRQFILSSKKLLLSDSGFYLCAWSPGRGTHGYTFGSGTRLTVV.

In this sample, this clone turned up many times. The CDR3 end lies 3 residues beyond the end of the read and is filled in from the germline J gene. The genes are TRBV29-1 and TRBJ1-4, with 10 bases that match TRBD1. In germline, CDR1 is SQVTM, CDR2 ANQGSEA. After removal of 7 bases from V and 8 bases from J, the junction contained 4 bases not matched to a gene. The CDR3 is 12 residues long. Incomplete CDR3 DNA: TGCAGCGCCTGGGACAGGGGCGAAAAA. As protein: CSAWDRGEK. The CDR3, in full, reads CSAWDRGEKLFF.

Points on this clone: The CDR3 end lies 3 residues beyond the end of the read and is filled in from the germline J gene. V and J are TRBV13 and TRBJ2-5; weak D call: TRBD1 (5 bases). V lost 5 bases to trimming and J lost 4 bases, with 8 bases between them. Germline CDR1 is PRHDT and CDR2 is FYEKMQ (reference sequence). This CDR3 is 12 amino acids long. CDR3 sequence reads: CASSLQGETQYF. The CDR3 DNA, read in part, is TGTGCCAGCAGCCTTCAGGGAGAGACC. The full variable domain, rest sourced from reference TRBV13 and TRBJ2-5, is AAGVIQSPRHLIKEKRETATLKCYPIPRHDTVYWYQQGPGQDPQFLISFYEKMQSDKGSIPDRFSAQQFSDYHSELNMSSLELGDSALYFCASSLQGETQYFGPGTRLLVL.

This clone was picked up many times. Read coverage stops 3 residues before the CDR3 terminus; the germline J gene supplies the remainder. V usage is TRBV18 and J usage is TRBJ2-1; maybe TRBD2 (6 bases). The V and J ends lost 3 bases and 8 bases respectively, with 14 bases between them. CDR1 is KGHSH and CDR2 is LQKENI in the germline V gene. This CDR3 spans 14 amino acids. The DNA read from the CDR3 is TGTGCCAGCTCACCTATTCGAACGGGGGATGAG. This gives the protein CASSPIRTGDE. The whole CDR3 sequence reads CASSPIRTGDEQFF. The complete variable domain, with remaining parts taken from reference TRBV18 and TRBJ2-1, reads NAGVMQNPRHLVRRRGQEARLRCSPMKGHSHVYWYRQLPEEGLKFMVYLQKENIIDESGMPKERFSAEFPKEGPSILRIQQVVRGDSAAYFCASSPIRTGDEQFFGPGTRLTVL.

With respect to this clone: The read halts 3 residues ahead of the CDR3 end, with the missing end drawn from the germline J gene. The rearrangement uses TRBV19 and TRBJ2-5, with 13 bases fitting TRBD2. The CDR3 extends over 16 amino acids. Germline CDR1 and CDR2: LNHDA and SQIVND (reference sequence). The CDR3 sequence: CASNERTSGSRDTQYF. Partial CDR3 DNA: TGTGCCAGTAACGAACGGACTAGCGGGAGCCGGGATACC.

This clone appeared many times. The CDR3 end is not reached by the read, which stops 3 residues before it; the germline J gene fills it in. The rearrangement uses TRBV5-1 and TRBJ1-2, with D possibly matching TRBD1 (5 bases). The V end was cut by 4 bases, the J end by 3 bases, with 16 bases between. The CDR3 has 15 residues. The germline V gene encodes CDR1 SGHRS and CDR2 YFSETQ. The CDR3 loop reads CASSNSSGGYYGYTF. CDR3 DNA, as far as it was read: TGCGCCAGCAGCAATAGCTCGGGGGGGTACTATGGC.

The table lists this clone with many counts. The CDR3 end is not reached by the read, which stops 3 residues before it; the germline J gene fills it in. In the same sample, other DNA sequences code for this CDR3. The rearrangement uses TRBV18 and TRBJ1-3, with D tentatively TRBD1 (5 bases). Between the trimmed V and J ends, which lost 2 bases and 9 bases, there was a span of 23 bases. The CDR3 runs 17 residues. Germline V CDR1 and CDR2: KGHSH, LQKENI. Incomplete CDR3 DNA: TGTGCCAGCTCACCAATTCTCGCGGGGGACTTGGAAAGCACC. Translation gives CASSPILAGDLEST. The complete CDR3 protein is CASSPILAGDLESTIYF.

The sample holds many counts of this clone. The read terminates 3 residues ahead of where the CDR3 ends, so the germline J gene completes it. The rearrangement links TRBV30 to TRBJ2-2, with TRBD2 matching 10 bases. CDR1 is GTSNPN and CDR2 is SVGIG in the germline V gene (reference sequence). Germline trimming cut 1 base from V and 5 bases from J; bases unmatched to any gene: 10. The CDR3 runs to 17 residues. CDR3 residues: CAWSALAGAFGTGELFF. The covered CDR3 bases are TGTGCCTGGAGTGCTCTAGCGGGAGCTTTCGGGACCGGGGAG.

This clone was seen repeatedly, ten times or more. Read sequence stops 3 residues before the CDR3 end, and the germline J gene provides the missing end. V gene TRBV19 combines with J gene TRBJ2-1; maybe TRBD1 (7 bases). This CDR3 has 16 residues. Germline assignment: CDR1 LNHDA and CDR2 SQIVND (reference sequence). Trimming took off 1 base at V and 3 bases at J, with 13 bases between the two ends. The CDR3 region is CASSIAARGDYNEQFF. CDR3 DNA, as far as it was read: TGTGCCAGTAGTATAGCGGCCAGGGGGGACTACAATGAG.